The subject of this entry is one TCR beta chain. The ends were cut back, 7 bases at V and 9 bases at J, with 18 bases in the middle. The CDR3 extends over 13 amino acids. In germline, CDR1 is MNHEY, CDR2 SMNVEV (reference sequence). Original processing methods: Counts of nucleated cells, estimated from reference gene primer amplification, were obtained. Assay: immunoSEQ multiplex PCR; the TCRdb copy retains only in-frame clones and omits some. D and trimming were read from the DNA, whereas the V and J calls and clone size are those reported in that table. Counted here are about 48,000 clones, approximately 87% occurring once; the ten biggest clones make up over 4.5%. The sample is drawn from a study of blood T cell repertoires in COVID-19. For the study at large: Acute-phase and convalescent COVID-19 samples originated in the United States, Italy and Spain. The analysed material was cDNA or gDNA that came from T cells, B-cell-depleted T cells, or PBMCs.

Specimen: peripheral blood. This sequence originates from an older woman with acute or convalescent COVID-19. The chain recombines TRBV27 with TRBJ1-1; tentative D call: TRBD1 (5 bases). The CDR3 reads CASKRDGYYKAFF. The CDR3 coding sequence is TGTGCCAGCAAGCGGGACGGCTACTATAAAGCTTTCTTT.